A single sample is the source of the 24 T cell receptor beta chains below, sequenced in a study of T-cell reconstitution after alpha-beta-depleted transplantation in children. Unique molecular identifiers were incorporated during preparation of the TCRbeta library. One entry per CDR3 protein results from TCRdb running MiXCR on the PCR reads. Altogether some 520,000 distinct CDR3 sequences are present, approximately 32% being singletons, with the ten largest covering around 2.5%. The sample consisted of PBMCs from the stem cell graft donor, taken from the stem cell graft. These receptors were collected from a human donor who donated a stem cell graft to a child with aplastic anemia.

V gene TRBV12-3 or TRBV12-4 combines with J gene TRBJ2-1; possible D gene TRBD2, 6 bases. V gave up 3 bases and J gave up 9 bases, with 21 bases separating them. There are 16 residues in the CDR3. Written as DNA, the CDR3 is TGTGCCAGCAGTTTCCGAGCGGGCGCCGCACTCGCTGAGCAGTTCTTC. It codes for CASSFRAGAALAEQFF.

There are a few counts of this clonotype. V gene TRBV5-1 combines with J gene TRBJ2-3; 8 bases agree with TRBD2. The CDR3 sequence is 16 residues long. Losses at the gene ends were 4 bases for V and 0 bases for J; bases not matched to a gene: 7. Germline loops: CDR1 SGHRS, CDR2 YFSETQ. The CDR3 is CASSPGLVPSTDTQYF. Written as DNA, the CDR3 is TGCGCCAGCAGCCCGGGACTAGTTCCCAGCACAGATACGCAGTATTTT.

The rearrangement uses TRBV12-5 and TRBJ2-1; TRBD2 matches 7 bases. The CDR3 runs to 12 residues. J gave up 10 bases and V 1 base, and 1 base lay outside the gene matches. Germline V gene data show CDR1 as LGHNT and CDR2 as FRNRAP. The CDR3 DNA is TGTGCTAGTGGTTTGGAGCGGGGCGAGCAGTTCTTC. Translating it yields CASGLERGEQFF.

The chain carries TRBV12-3 or TRBV12-4 and TRBJ1-3; D unclear. V dropped 7 bases and J dropped 1 base, with 14 bases sitting between them. There are 15 residues in the CDR3. This CDR3 reads CASIFGVFSGNTIYF. The DNA of the CDR3 is TGTGCCAGCATTTTTGGGGTTTTTTCTGGAAACACCATATATTTT.

This clonotype was seen more than once but under ten times. The chain is built from TRBV9 and TRBJ2-3; D remains unclear. The V end was cut by 1 base, the J end by 5 bases, with 5 bases between. The CDR3 extends over 12 amino acids. Per the germline V gene, CDR1 is SGDLS and CDR2 is YYNGEE. The CDR3, as DNA: TGTGCCAGCAGCGTAAATCTAGATACGCAGTATTTT. It is translated as CASSVNLDTQYF.

The sample holds a few counts of this clonotype. The V and J genes are TRBV29-1 and TRBJ1-2; the D is unclear. The CDR3 runs 11 residues. The V end was cut by 6 bases, the J end by 5 bases, with 10 bases between. From germline, CDR1 is SQVTM and CDR2 ANQGSEA. CDR3 DNA sequence: TGCAGCGTCGTAGTAGGATATGGCTACACCTTC. Protein sequence: CSVVVGYGYTF. Combining the CDR3 with reference TRBV29-1 and TRBJ1-2 gives the whole variable domain SAVISQKPSRDICQRGTSLTIQCQVDSQVTMMFWYRQQPGQSLTLIATANQGSEATYESGFVIDKFPISRPNLTFSTLTVSNMSPEDSSIYLCSVVVGYGYTFGSGTRLTVV.

This chain's CDR3 is CSVFHPTGTDSNQPQHF. The CDR3 DNA sequence: TGCAGTGTTTTCCACCCGACAGGGACGGATAGCAATCAGCCCCAGCATTTT. This sequence joins TRBV20-1 and TRBJ1-5, with TRBD1 matching over 7 bases. This CDR3 has 17 amino acids. Germline CDR1 is DFQATT and CDR2 is SNEGSKA (reference sequence). The V segment lost 7 bases and the J segment 0 bases; nucleotides outside the gene matches: 15.

The V gene is TRBV7-9, the J gene TRBJ2-3; D ambiguous. V shed 2 bases and J shed 2 bases, with 8 bases lying between them. Germline values: CDR1 SEHNR, CDR2 FQNEAQ (reference sequence). This CDR3 region has 14 residues. The CDR3 nucleotides are TGTGCCAGCAGCTTAAGTCATTCCACAGATACGCAGTATTTT. Translated: CASSLSHSTDTQYF.

The genes are TRBV10-3 and TRBJ2-7, with D unclear. From germline, CDR1 is ENHRY and CDR2 SYGVKD. Trimming cost V 0 bases and J 5 bases, with 11 bases left between them. The length of the CDR3 is 14 residues. In nucleotides, the CDR3 is TGTGCCATCAGTGAGTCGCAAGTTTTGGACGAGCAGTACTTC. Protein: CAISESQVLDEQYF.

This chain connects TRBV4-3 to TRBJ2-1, with 9 bases aligning to TRBD1. CDR3 size: 16 residues. Unmatched junction bases numbered 5, after V lost 2 bases and J lost 3 bases. Per germline, CDR1 LGHNA and CDR2 YSLEER. CDR3 region: CASSQSDRGDYNEQFF. The CDR3 DNA is TGCGCCAGCAGCCAATCGGACAGGGGCGACTACAATGAGCAGTTCTTC.

V and J are TRBV5-1 and TRBJ2-1, with 10 bases that match TRBD1. Losses at the gene ends were 0 bases for V and 8 bases for J; bases not matched to a gene: 8. The CDR3 extends over 16 amino acids. Germline CDR1 and CDR2: SGHRS and YFSETQ. This CDR3 is CASSLGGTGARHEQFF. The CDR3 DNA sequence: TGCGCCAGCAGCTTGGGGGGGACAGGGGCTCGGCATGAGCAGTTCTTC.

This chain links TRBV28 with TRBJ2-2; the D is unclear. Germline CDR1 reads MDHEN; CDR2 reads SYDVKM. Trimming took 1 base from V and 6 from J, leaving 9 bases between them. The CDR3 sequence is 14 residues long. DNA of the CDR3: TGTGCCAGCAGTTTATCTTGGGCGGCCGGGGAGCTGTTTTTT. Residues: CASSLSWAAGELFF.

This chain links TRBV2 with TRBJ1-4; 8 bases match TRBD1. The CDR3 is 16 amino acids. J gave up 4 bases and V 7 bases, and 11 bases lay outside the gene matches. Germline V gene sequence: CDR1 SNHLY, CDR2 FYNNEI. CDR3 sequence reads: CASTDGPGGHNEKLFF. The CDR3 nucleotides are TGTGCCAGCACCGACGGCCCAGGGGGCCATAATGAAAAACTGTTTTTT.

The chain recombines TRBV29-1 with TRBJ2-5; TRBD1 matches at 8 bases. CDR1 and CDR2 (germline): SQVTM, ANQGSEA. CDR3 length: 15 amino acids. Trimming took 5 bases from V and 2 from J; bases not matched to a gene: 10. The CDR3 bases are TGCAGCGTTCCGGGGACAGGTGTAAGGCAAGAGACCCAGTACTTC. Its protein product is CSVPGTGVRQETQYF.

The chain links TRBV19 to TRBJ2-5, with TRBD1 identical over 10 bases. The germline V gene has CDR1 LNHDA and CDR2 SQIVND (reference sequence). The CDR3 is 16 amino acids. V dropped 4 bases and J dropped 5; count of bases not matched to a gene: 10. CDR3 sequence: CASSTYRDRGPETQYF. CDR3 bases: TGTGCCAGTAGTACGTACCGGGACAGGGGTCCGGAGACCCAGTACTTC.

The chain employs TRBV11-3 and TRBJ2-1; D possibly matches TRBD1 or TRBD2 (5 bases each). The CDR3 is made up of 17 amino acids. V was pared by 2 bases and J by 2 bases, with 16 bases between. Germline CDR1 reads SGHNT; CDR2 reads YENEEA. The DNA for the CDR3 is TGTGCCAGCAGCTTATCTCCGGGACCCCGAACCTACAATGAGCAGTTCTTC. Protein sequence: CASSLSPGPRTYNEQFF. Using reference TRBV11-3 and TRBJ2-1 for the parts outside the CDR3, the full variable domain is EAGVVQSPRYKIIEKKQPVAFWCNPISGHNTLYWYLQNLGQGPELLIRYENEEAVDDSQLPKDRFSAERLKGVDSTLKIQPAELGDSAVYLCASSLSPGPRTYNEQFFGPGTRLTVL.

The genes are TRBV7-2 and TRBJ2-1; either TRBD1 or TRBD2 may fit D (6 bases each). The CDR3 contains 16 residues. CDR1 SGHTA and CDR2 FQGNSA come from the germline V gene. Trimming removed 4 bases at V and 2 bases at J, with 15 bases between. CDR3 nucleotides: TGTGCCAGCAGCTCCCCCGGGGGCGTCCCCTACAATGAGCAGTTCTTC. It translates to CASSSPGGVPYNEQFF.

The rearrangement links TRBV9 to TRBJ1-2; D might be TRBD1 (5 bases). The V end was cut by 4 bases, the J end by 3 bases, with 10 bases between. CDR1 is SGDLS, CDR2 YYNGEE, per germline. This CDR3 comprises 13 residues. The CDR3 region has the DNA TGTGCCAGCAGCCCAGGGATTGACTATGGCTACACCTTC. Protein product: CASSPGIDYGYTF. The whole variable domain, filled in from reference TRBV9 and TRBJ1-2, reads DSGVTQTPKHLITATGQRVTLRCSPRSGDLSVYWYQQSLDQGLQFLIQYYNGEERAKGNILERFSAQQFPDLHSELNLSSLELGDSALYFCASSPGIDYGYTFGSGTRLTVV.

CDR3 region: CASSRGTDLYEQYF. The CDR3 coding sequence is TGTGCCAGCAGCAGAGGGACGGACCTCTACGAGCAGTACTTC. The V gene is TRBV7-9, the J gene TRBJ2-7; D assignment may be TRBD1 or TRBD2 (5 bases each). The V gene lost 5 bases and the J gene lost 3 bases, with 14 bases spanning the gap. CDR3 length: 14 residues. Germline CDR1 and CDR2: SEHNR and FQNEAQ (reference sequence).

This clonotype came up a few times. The CDR3 region has the DNA TGTGCCAGCAGCGTTACAGGACAGTCTTTCTCCTACGAGCAGTACTTC. It encodes CASSVTGQSFSYEQYF. This rearrangement joins TRBV9 to TRBJ2-7; D is possibly TRBD1 (6 bases). V lost 2 bases, J lost 0 bases, and 15 bases lay in between. From germline, CDR1 is SGDLS and CDR2 YYNGEE. The CDR3 consists of 16 residues.

The V and J genes are TRBV5-4 and TRBJ1-2, with TRBD1 matching 8 bases. There are 14 residues in the CDR3. J was trimmed by 8 bases and V by 4 bases; bases with no gene match: 10. Germline V gene sequence: CDR1 SGHNT, CDR2 YYREEE (reference sequence). CDR3 protein: CASSPSQGAGGYTF. The CDR3 DNA follows: TGTGCCAGCAGCCCGTCCCAGGGGGCAGGGGGCTACACCTTC. The full variable domain, rest sourced from reference TRBV5-4 and TRBJ1-2, is ETGVTQSPTHLIKTRGQQVTLRCSSQSGHNTVSWYQQALGQGPQFIFQYYREEENGRGNFPPRFSGLQFPNYSSELNVNALELDDSALYLCASSPSQGAGGYTFGSGTRLTVV.

This clonotype is a singleton in its sample. V and J are TRBV7-9 and TRBJ2-2; D is perhaps TRBD1 or TRBD2 (5 bases each). Looked up from germline, CDR1 is SEHNR and CDR2 is FQNEAQ (reference sequence). Trimming shortened V by 5 bases and J by 0 bases, and 13 bases separated the two germline ends. This CDR3 region has 16 residues. The CDR3, as DNA: TGTGCCAGCAGCCCACCGGGACGTTCGAACACCGGGGAGCTGTTTTTT. Amino acid sequence: CASSPPGRSNTGELFF.

The J gene is TRBJ1-2, the V gene TRBV3-1; D unresolved. Trimming cost V 3 bases and J 5 bases, with 10 bases left between them. The germline gives CDR1 LGHDT, CDR2 YNNKEL (reference sequence). The CDR3 has 13 amino acids. CDR3 bases: TGTGCCAGCAGCCACCAGCCTTCGTATGGCTACACCTTC. Its protein is CASSHQPSYGYTF.

The chain carries TRBV6-2 or TRBV6-3 and TRBJ2-7; 12 nucleotides match TRBD2. Germline-derived CDR1 and CDR2 are MNHEY and SVGEGT. J gave up 1 base and V 11 bases, and 9 bases lay outside the gene matches. This CDR3 region has 15 residues. CDR3: CACGLAGTPSYEQYV. The CDR3 DNA is TGTGCCTGCGGACTAGCGGGAACCCCTTCCTACGAGCAGTACGTC.